The TCR beta chain under discussion was sequenced for a study of CD4+ T cells in melanoma. Notes on the study in general: CD8+ T cell, macrophage and B cell function reportedly correlated with neoantigen-specific CD4+ T cells.

Remarks on this clone: The target antigen is unknown.

The germline gives CDR1 WSHSY, CDR2 SAAADI. Trimming stripped 0 bases from V and 4 bases from J, with 15 bases between. CDR3 length equals 16 residues. Profiled with immunoSEQ multiplex PCR; TCRdb holds only in-frame clones, not every one. Among approximately 12,000 clones listed, less than 80% were seen once. Material for sequencing was cells from a culture (not recorded whether cultured in vitro). The chain carries TRBV10-2 and TRBJ2-5, with D unclear. The receptor comes from a human donor with melanoma. CDR3 nucleotides: TGCGCCAGCAGTGAGTCGGTCTTCTCGGGTAGAGAGACCCAGTACTTC. As protein: CASSESVFSGRETQYF.